Below, 14 T cell receptor beta chains from the same sample are listed, as sequenced in a study of T-cell reconstitution after alpha-beta-depleted transplantation in children. A library of TCRbeta sequences, prepared with unique molecular identifiers, was generated. TCRdb analysed the PCR reads with MiXCR anew, one entry per CDR3 protein. Here the sample spans about 200,000 distinct CDR3 sequences, roughly 7% being singletons. The sample was PBMCs, taken before TCRalphabeta/CD19-depleted stem cell transplant. All receptors derive from a boy aged 2 to 10 with acute lymphoblastic leukemia, due to receive a stem cell transplant.

This clonotype was found many times. This chain connects TRBV12-5 to TRBJ1-5; D remains unclear. This CDR3 region has 14 residues. V lost 7 bases to trimming and J lost 6 bases, with 16 bases between them. Germline CDR1 LGHNT, CDR2 FRNRAP. Here the CDR3 reads CASALGGPGQPQHF. The CDR3 DNA reads as TGTGCTAGTGCCCTAGGCGGCCCCGGTCAGCCCCAGCATTTT.

This clonotype showed up many times. V usage is TRBV4-3 and J usage is TRBJ1-2, with D unresolved. The CDR3 spans 15 residues. Germline lookup yields CDR1 LGHNA and CDR2 YSLEER. V was shortened by 0 bases and J by 4 bases, with 12 bases between the two germline ends. CDR3 DNA: TGCGCCAGCAGCCAAGATCGTAGAGGAGTCTATGGCTACACCTTC. The encoded protein is CASSQDRRGVYGYTF.

This clonotype has only a few counts. This chain uses TRBV7-9 with TRBJ2-5, with 7 bases fitting TRBD2. The germline V gene encodes CDR1 SEHNR and CDR2 FQNEAQ (reference sequence). This CDR3 has 16 amino acids. Trimming cost V 6 bases and J 3 bases; bases outside gene matches: 13. CDR3 sequence: CASRSNLGGSEETQYF. CDR3 DNA: TGTGCCAGCAGAAGTAACCTTGGCGGGAGCGAAGAGACCCAGTACTTC.

This clonotype was detected ten times or more. The V gene is TRBV5-5, the J gene TRBJ2-7; 9 bases align to TRBD1. J was trimmed by 5 bases and V by 3 bases; bases with no gene match: 6. There are 14 residues in the CDR3. Germline values: CDR1 SGHKS, CDR2 YYEKEE (reference sequence). The CDR3 nucleotides are TGTGCCAGCAGCTCATGGACAGGGGAGGACGAGCAGTACTTC. It yields the protein CASSSWTGEDEQYF.

Comments on this clonotype: The junction differs from germline at one of its ends, possibly a read error. The genes are TRBV20-1 and TRBJ2-3, with D perhaps matching TRBD1 or TRBD2 (5 bases each). The germline CDR1 and CDR2 sequences are DFQATT and SNEGSKA (reference sequence). There are 11 residues in the CDR3. The CDR3 bases are TGCAGTGCTAGAGAGCTTGCAAGGGACGTTTTT. Amino acid sequence: CSARELARDVF.

This clonotype showed up many times. CDR3 DNA sequence: TGCGCCAGCAGCCATGCGATCACTAGCGGGAGCCAAGATACGCAGTATTTT. Translation gives CASSHAITSGSQDTQYF. The chain couples TRBV4-3 to TRBJ2-3, with TRBD2 matching 11 bases. The germline gives CDR1 LGHNA, CDR2 YSLEER. The CDR3 extends over 17 amino acids. The ends lost 3 bases at V and 5 bases at J; junction bases unmatched: 10.

This clonotype occurred many times. The chain links TRBV7-2 to TRBJ1-1, with D perhaps TRBD1 (6 bases). Germline lookup yields CDR1 SGHTA and CDR2 FQGNSA. The CDR3 sequence is 11 residues long. V was cut by 3 bases and J by 11 bases, with 10 bases left in between. The CDR3, as DNA: TGTGCCAGCAGCTTCGGACAGACCGCTTTCTTT. Its protein is CASSFGQTAFF.

A word on this clonotype: A much larger clone lies one base from this, so it may be a read error. The V and J genes are TRBV20-1 and TRBJ2-7; D is perhaps TRBD2 (6 bases). This CDR3 has 11 amino acids. Germline V gives CDR1 DFQATT, CDR2 SNEGSKA (reference sequence). The CDR3 nucleotides read TGCTGCGCGTGGGGGGTCTACGAGCAGTACTTC. Translating it yields CCAWGVYEQYF.

This clonotype was seen only a few times. The chain joins TRBV11-2 to TRBJ2-7; TRBD2 matches 9 bases. The V gene end was trimmed by 3 bases and the J gene end by 3 bases; junction bases not matched to a gene: 6. This CDR3 has 15 residues. Germline values: CDR1 SGHAT, CDR2 FQNNGV. Here the CDR3 DNA reads TGTGCCAGCAGCTTCCGACTAGCGGAAGGCTACGAGCAGTACTTC. This translates into CASSFRLAEGYEQYF.

The chain couples TRBV5-1 to TRBJ2-7, with a weak D call TRBD2 (5 bases). The germline V gene encodes CDR1 SGHRS and CDR2 YFSETQ. V lost 4 bases and J 3 bases, leaving 11 bases between the germline ends. This CDR3 has 13 residues. The chain's CDR3 is CASSADSLYEQYF. The CDR3, as DNA: TGCGCCAGCAGCGCGGACTCGCTCTACGAGCAGTACTTC.

At least ten counts were recorded for this clonotype. The chain uses TRBV10-3 and TRBJ2-1; 10 bases are shared with TRBD1. CDR1 is ENHRY, CDR2 SYGVKD, per germline. The V segment lost 6 bases and the J segment 7 bases; nucleotides outside the gene matches: 9. The CDR3 loop spans 15 amino acids. As DNA, the CDR3 is TGTGCCATCAGGAAGACAGGGGGCACGGATAATGAGCAGTTCTTC. Its translation: CAIRKTGGTDNEQFF.

This clonotype was seen a handful of times. CDR3 DNA: TGTGCCAGCAGCTTGCGGGCAGGGGGGACCCAGTACTTC. This codes for CASSLRAGGTQYF. V is TRBV12-3 or TRBV12-4 and J is TRBJ2-5; 7 bases line up with TRBD1. The CDR3 spans 13 residues. J lost 7 bases, V lost 6 bases, and 8 bases had no gene match.

This clonotype was seen a handful of times. The rearrangement joins TRBV7-2 to TRBJ2-7; 9 bases map to TRBD1. CDR3 length: 15 residues. The germline gives CDR1 SGHTA, CDR2 FQGNSA. V was pared by 6 bases and J by 3 bases, with 9 bases of the junction left unmatched. Written as DNA, the CDR3 is TGTGCCAGCAGTGCCAGCCCGGGACAGGGCTACGAGCAGTACTTC. This translates into CASSASPGQGYEQYF.

This clonotype was picked up many times. The genes are TRBV12-3 or TRBV12-4 and TRBJ2-3; 11 positions match TRBD1. With V trimmed by 6 bases and J by 4 bases, 0 bases remained unmatched. The CDR3 has 13 amino acids. CDR3 amino acids: CASRGQGADTQYF. DNA for the CDR3: TGTGCCAGCAGGGGACAGGGGGCAGATACGCAGTATTTT.